This T cell receptor beta chain originates from a study of blood T cell repertoires in COVID-19. Looked up from germline, CDR1 is SGHVT and CDR2 is SQSDAQ. J was trimmed by 4 bases and V by 6 bases; bases with no gene match: 18. CDR3 length equals 19 residues. Generated by immunoSEQ multiplex PCR, the TCRdb table keeps only in-frame clones and is missing some. The data show 200,000 to 250,000 clones, around nine tenths seen once. Material for sequencing was peripheral blood. The rearrangement joins TRBV7-4 to TRBJ2-1; 10 bases match TRBD2. This clonotype was sampled from a man aged 80 or over with acute or convalescent COVID-19. In DNA, the CDR3 is TGTGCCAGCAGGATCGCCCCTCTAGCGGGAGCTGCCTTGTACAATGAGCAGTTCTTC. Amino acid sequence: CASRIAPLAGAALYNEQFF.